Listed below are T cell receptor beta chains from one sample, sequenced in a study of shared clonotypes between healthy human individuals. Data came from immunoSEQ multiplex PCR; TCRdb stores just in-frame clones and leaves some out. The sample holds about 820,000 clones, around 92% seen once. Material: naive CD8+ T cells sorted from blood. These receptors were collected from a man aged 25-45 years in good health. CDR3s include the opening cysteine and the closing phenylalanine or tryptophan. Each record gives: V gene, CDR3 length, J gene, clone size, D gene, CDR3 protein, CDR3 DNA. A D gene is named only where the DNA matches it firmly. The size entry is marked missing in some rows and otherwise reads once, few, many or a size class.

TRBV10-3	16	TRBJ2-2	.	.	CAISESKGHSSGELFF	TGTGCCATCAGTGAGTCAAAGGGACACTCTAGCGGGGAGCTGTTTTTT
TRBV29-1	13	TRBJ2-7	.	.	CSVHRGGSYEQYF	TGCAGCGTTCACAGGGGCGGGAGTTACGAGCAGTACTTC
TRBV5-4	16	TRBJ2-7	.	TRBD2	CASSLNLRSGRAEQYF	TGTGCCAGCAGCTTGAATCTCCGTAGCGGGAGAGCCGAGCAGTACTTC
TRBV11-2	14	TRBJ2-1	.	.	CASSYRDAYNEQFF	TGTGCCAGCAGCTACCGGGACGCCTACAATGAGCAGTTCTTC
TRBV9	16	TRBJ2-5	.	TRBD2	CASSSGLAGVGETQYF	TGTGCCAGCAGCTCCGGACTAGCGGGAGTAGGTGAGACCCAGTACTTC
TRBV6-5	14	TRBJ1-2	few	.	CASSPVSGSYGYTF	TGTGCCAGCAGTCCGGTGTCGGGGTCTTATGGCTACACCTTC
TRBV5-1	15	TRBJ2-5	.	.	CASSLGSRGSETQYF	TGCGCCAGCAGCTTGGGGTCTAGGGGGTCGGAGACCCAGTACTTC
TRBV2	19	TRBJ2-5	.	TRBD2	CASSEMPGGLAAHQETQYF	TGTGCCAGCAGTGAAATGCCAGGGGGACTAGCGGCTCACCAAGAGACCCAGTACTTC
TRBV27	14	TRBJ2-3	.	.	CASSLDTLTDTQYF	TGTGCCAGCAGTTTAGACACACTCACAGATACGCAGTATTTT
TRBV11-2	17	TRBJ2-6	once	.	CASSLGPGLSGANVLTF	TGTGCCAGCAGCTTAGGACCAGGACTCTCTGGGGCCAACGTCCTGACTTTC
TRBV6-6	13	TRBJ1-2	.	.	CASSYSAGDPGAF	TGTGCCAGCAGTTACTCGGCAGGGGATCCCGGTGCCTTC
TRBV6-5	15	TRBJ1-1	.	.	CASIPWGGEAPEAFF	TGTGCCAGCATACCATGGGGCGGGGAGGCCCCCGAAGCTTTCTTT
TRBV28	15	TRBJ2-1	.	TRBD2	CASSLLAGAFNEQFF	TGTGCCAGCAGCCTCTTAGCGGGAGCATTTAATGAGCAGTTCTTC
TRBV4-3	12	TRBJ2-7	.	.	CASSQGAREQYF	TGCGCCAGCAGCCAAGGTGCGAGAGAGCAGTACTTC
TRBV6-1	13	TRBJ2-7	.	TRBD2	CASRPTSGYEQYF	TGTGCCAGCAGACCGACTAGCGGCTACGAGCAGTACTTC
TRBV19	15	TRBJ2-2	.	TRBD2	CASSSIAGNTGELFF	TGTGCCAGTAGTTCGATAGCGGGAAACACCGGGGAGCTGTTTTTT
TRBV2	13	TRBJ2-2	.	TRBD1	CANDAGGAGELFF	TGTGCCAACGACGCAGGGGGTGCCGGGGAGCTGTTTTTT
TRBV29-1	14	TRBJ2-1	.	TRBD2	CSVESGRADNEQFF	TGCAGCGTTGAGAGCGGGAGGGCGGACAATGAGCAGTTCTTC
TRBV7-3	13	TRBJ2-3	.	.	CASSLQSTDTQYF	TGTGCCAGCAGCCTCCAGAGCACAGATACGCAGTATTTT
TRBV5-6	17	TRBJ2-7	once	TRBD2	CASRGLAGGPHSYEQYF	TGTGCCAGCAGAGGGCTAGCGGGAGGGCCCCACTCCTACGAGCAGTACTTC
TRBV5-1	14	TRBJ2-3	.	.	CASSLYPGEDTQYF	TGCGCCAGCAGCTTGTATCCGGGAGAGGATACGCAGTATTTT
TRBV5-4	14	TRBJ2-7	.	TRBD2	CASSEAGTSYEQYF	TGTGCCAGCAGCGAAGCCGGGACTAGCTACGAGCAGTACTTC
TRBV12-1	12	TRBJ2-3	.	.	CASSPSSDTQYF	TGTGCCAGCAGCCCGTCTTCCGATACGCAGTATTTT
TRBV7-9	14	TRBJ2-7	.	TRBD2	CASSITTSGYEQYF	TGTGCCAGCAGCATAACTACTAGCGGCTACGAGCAGTACTTC